Listed below are T cell receptor beta chains from one sample, sequenced in a study of blood T cells in healthy people across ages. TCRdb called the 5' RACE reads again in MiXCR, with one record for every CDR3 protein. The sample comprises hundreds of thousands of distinct CDR3 sequences, about 47% of which are singletons, and roughly 18% rests with the top ten. Sequenced material: blood. The origin of the receptors is an older man in good health. The CDR3 runs from the conserved cysteine through the conserved F or W. Each record gives: D gene, J gene, CDR3 length, V gene, clone size, CDR3 protein, CDR3 DNA. D genes are given only for firm matches. Clone size is not always given. Where it is, it says once, few, many or a class for expanded clones.

D: TRBD2; J: TRBJ2-1; length: 15; V: TRBV24-1; size: -; CDR3: CATSAALAGSNEQFF; DNA: TGTGCCACCAGTGCCGCCCTAGCGGGATCAAATGAGCAGTTCTTC
D: TRBD2; J: TRBJ2-1; length: 15; V: TRBV12-3/TRBV12-4; size: -; CDR3: CAVRGGRVTYNEQFF; DNA: TGTGCAGTCCGGGGCGGGAGGGTCACCTACAATGAGCAGTTCTTC
D: TRBD2; J: TRBJ2-3; length: 17; V: TRBV6-6; size: few; CDR3: CASSWPKVAGEADTQYF; DNA: TGTGCCAGCAGTTGGCCCAAGGTAGCGGGAGAGGCAGATACGCAGTATTTT
D: -; J: TRBJ2-7; length: 13; V: TRBV4-3; size: once; CDR3: CASSTQGFGEQYF; DNA: TGCGCCAGCAGCACTCAGGGGTTCGGCGAGCAGTACTTC
D: -; J: TRBJ2-6; length: 16; V: TRBV7-3; size: few; CDR3: CASSPQGGLGANVLTF; DNA: TGTGCCAGCAGCCCCCAAGGGGGTCTTGGGGCCAACGTCCTGACTTTC
D: -; J: TRBJ2-5; length: 14; V: TRBV28; size: -; CDR3: CASSLVELQETQYF; DNA: TGTGCCAGCAGTTTAGTGGAGCTCCAAGAGACCCAGTACTTC
D: -; J: TRBJ2-1; length: 20; V: TRBV7-2; size: -; CDR3: CASSFRGLGQGTSGYNEQFF; DNA: TGTGCCAGCAGCTTTAGGGGGTTGGGACAGGGGACTAGCGGTTACAATGAGCAGTTCTTC
D: -; J: TRBJ1-4; length: 15; V: TRBV29-1; size: -; CDR3: CSVEAATGGEEKLFF; DNA: TGCAGCGTTGAAGCTGCGACGGGAGGGGAGGAAAAACTGTTTTTT
D: TRBD2; J: TRBJ2-3; length: 15; V: TRBV20-1; size: -; CDR3: CSARVLAGVTDTQYF; DNA: TGCAGTGCTAGAGTGTTAGCGGGAGTCACAGATACGCAGTATTTT
D: -; J: TRBJ2-7; length: 15; V: TRBV27; size: few; CDR3: CASSFDGSNFREQYF; DNA: TGTGCCAGCAGTTTTGACGGGAGCAACTTTCGCGAGCAGTACTTC
D: TRBD1; J: TRBJ1-2; length: 13; V: TRBV12-3/TRBV12-4; size: -; CDR3: CASSPRGRHGYTF; DNA: TGTGCCAGCAGTCCCAGGGGGCGTCATGGCTACACCTTC
D: TRBD2; J: TRBJ2-3; length: 19; V: TRBV7-2; size: -; CDR3: CASSLTGTSGRAGSDTQYF; DNA: TGTGCCAGCAGCTTGACCGGGACTAGCGGGAGGGCCGGTTCAGATACGCAGTATTTT
D: -; J: TRBJ1-4; length: 13; V: TRBV29-1; size: -; CDR3: CGVYQQGDEKLFF; DNA: TGCGGCGTTTATCAGCAGGGCGATGAAAAACTGTTTTTT
D: -; J: TRBJ1-2; length: 18; V: TRBV14; size: -; CDR3: CASSALSGTRLTNYGYTF; DNA: TGTGCCAGCAGTGCCCTATCCGGGACTCGCCTCACTAACTATGGCTACACCTTC
D: -; J: TRBJ2-7; length: 12; V: TRBV20-1; size: -; CDR3: CSAMGDSYEQYF; DNA: TGCAGTGCTATGGGTGATTCCTACGAGCAGTACTTC
D: -; J: TRBJ2-3; length: 12; V: TRBV29-1; size: -; CDR3: CSVKTSTDTQYF; DNA: TGCAGCGTTAAGACTAGCACAGATACGCAGTATTTT
D: -; J: TRBJ2-3; length: 16; V: TRBV3-1; size: -; CDR3: CASSHLTGGGTDTQYF; DNA: TGTGCCAGCAGCCATTTAACAGGTGGGGGCACAGATACGCAGTATTTT
D: -; J: TRBJ1-1; length: 12; V: TRBV20-1; size: -; CDR3: CSASFRVAEAFF; DNA: TGCAGTGCTAGCTTCAGAGTAGCTGAAGCTTTCTTT